Reported below is one T cell receptor beta chain. This clonotype was picked up many times. What this receptor recognizes is not known. The sample holds no much larger clone one base away, and base qualities are not on file. The data originate from a study of T-cell reconstitution after alpha-beta-depleted transplantation in children (dated by TCRdb to 2016 to 2017). Regarding the complete study: T-cell immune reconstitution after TCRalphabeta/CD19-depleted allogeneic hematopoietic cell transplantation in children was quantitatively tracked in the study by means of TCR repertoire profiling. Paper-wide results and their limitations: The apparently early alphabetaT-cell count recovery about two months after transplant was reportedly dependent on only several hundred rapidly expanded clones derived from non-depleted graft cells. In some patients, high TCRbeta diversity at day 60 was attributed to recipient T cells and intrathymic progenitors that had survived conditioning. Over the following months the frequencies of hyperexpanded clones went down, and after one year T-cell counts and TCRbeta diversity were mostly credited to newly produced T cells.

Trimming at the junction amounts to 8 bases on V and 6 bases on J, and the germline ends lie 17 bases apart. The CDR3, cysteine through phenylalanine, is 14 amino acids long. The entry retains the CDR3 DNA only, 42 bases that are in frame from base 1. Sequences MDHEN (CDR1) and SYDVKM (CDR2) are obtained from the germline V gene. The library came from PCR. The sequencer was an Illumina HiSeq 2500. TCR library preparation used molecular barcoding, with unique molecular identifiers applied to normalize quantification of the TCRbeta repertoire. Clones were called with MiXCR by TCRdb after fastp trimmed the public reads at Q25, and only in-frame beta chains were retained. Rows merge per CDR3 protein into single entries with the most common DNA and genes. The sample table shows about 1,000,000 distinct CDR3 sequences, and about 30% are seen once. In total, the top ten clones hold more than 25% of the sample.

The sample's treatment or condition label, decoded: allogeneic hematopoietic cell transplantation with graft depleted of TCRalphabeta T cells and CD19 B cells. TCRalphabeta/CD19-depleted allogeneic hematopoietic cell grafts were given to the transplant recipients, all of whom were children. This specimen consisted of PBMCs, mostly from graft donor cells, obtained 360 days after TCRalphabeta/CD19-depleted stem cell transplant. This receptor was taken from a boy in the first two years of life who had a stem cell transplant for SCID, so the T cells may come from the graft donor. The chain employs TRBV28 and TRBJ2-1; the D segment cannot be called with confidence. The CDR3 region has the sequence CASGERALPNEQFF. Here is the DNA: TGTGCCAGCGGAGAAAGGGCCCTTCCCAATGAGCAGTTCTTC.